This TCR beta chain was observed in a study of T cell changes during pregnancy in multiple sclerosis. Profiling relied on immunoSEQ multiplex PCR, and the TCRdb table lists in-frame clones only, not all of them. The repertoire holds over 60,000 clones, 91% seen once, with 0.6% to 0.8% in the top ten. Trimming removed 1 base from V and 9 bases from J, with 7 bases in between. CDR1 is DFQATT and CDR2 is SNEGSKA in the germline V gene (reference sequence). The CDR3 spans 11 residues. This TCR derives from a female donor in good health, enrolled as a control in a pregnancy study. The sequencing here drew on peripheral blood, taken in the third trimester of pregnancy. The chain joins TRBV20-1 to TRBJ1-5; D not resolved. The CDR3 spells CSARGEAPQHF. The CDR3, as DNA: TGCAGTGCTAGAGGGGAGGCGCCCCAGCATTTT.